This passage covers 7 T cell receptor beta chains from one sample sequenced in a study of lymphopenia after photon versus proton radiotherapy. Data came from immunoSEQ multiplex PCR; TCRdb stores just in-frame clones and leaves some out. Seen here are about 35,000 clones, around nine tenths observed once, and the top ten hold roughly 15%. Specimen: peripheral blood, collected from a patient treated with photon-based radiotherapy. These TCRs come from a man in his sixties with cholangiocarcinoma.

The chain links TRBV4-1 to TRBJ1-4; a weak D match, TRBD1 (5 bases). V was cut by 2 bases and J by 8 bases, with 15 bases left in between. Germline values: CDR1 MGHRA, CDR2 YSYEKL. The CDR3 loop spans 15 amino acids. CDR3 sequence: CASSQLGGTLEKLFF. CDR3 nucleotide sequence: TGCGCCAGCAGCCAACTGGGGGGGACCCTAGAAAAACTGTTTTTT.

This sequence joins TRBV18 and TRBJ1-5, with D perhaps matching TRBD1 (6 bases). Trimming removed 6 bases at V and 4 bases at J, with 13 bases between. Germline V gene data show CDR1 as KGHSH and CDR2 as LQKENI. The CDR3 covers 14 residues. This chain's CDR3 is CASSSRGSNQPQHF. Here the CDR3 DNA reads TGTGCCAGCTCTAGCAGGGGTTCTAATCAGCCCCAGCATTTT.

This clone was detected only a few times. The V call is TRBV2, the J call TRBJ2-4; 7 positions match TRBD2. From germline, CDR1 is SNHLY and CDR2 FYNNEI. The J segment lost 0 bases and the V segment lost 5 bases, leaving 4 bases of the junction unmatched. CDR3 length: 15 amino acids. The CDR3 spells CASSPRGLAKNIQYF. The CDR3, as DNA: TGTGCCAGCAGTCCGCGGGGGTTAGCCAAAAACATTCAGTACTTC.

DNA for the CDR3: TGTGCCGTGGGGCCAGCGGGGGGGCCGTCCACCGGGGAGCTGTTTTTT. Translated: CAVGPAGGPSTGELFF. The chain carries TRBV7-6 and TRBJ2-2, with TRBD2 matching 10 bases. The junction had 13 bases not matched to a gene; V was cut back by 11 bases and J by 4 bases. The CDR3 consists of 16 residues. CDR1 is SGHVS, CDR2 FNYEAQ, per germline. The variable domain in full, completed from reference TRBV7-6 and TRBJ2-2, reads GAGVSQSPRYKVTKRGQDVALRCDPISGHVSLYWYRQALGQGPEFLTYFNYEAQQDKSGLPNDRFSAERPEGSISTLTIQRTEQRDSAMYRCAVGPAGGPSTGELFFGEGSRLTVL.

The chain joins TRBV11-2 to TRBJ1-1, with no clear D. CDR1 SGHAT and CDR2 FQNNGV come from the germline V gene. V shed 3 bases and J shed 7 bases, with 15 bases lying between them. The CDR3 is made up of 14 amino acids. The CDR3 is CASSLDPSSGEAFF. The DNA for the CDR3 is TGTGCCAGCAGCTTGGATCCCTCTTCGGGTGAAGCTTTCTTT.

The chain recombines TRBV5-4 with TRBJ2-1; tentatively, D is TRBD1 (6 bases). The CDR3 has 17 residues. From germline, CDR1 is SGHNT and CDR2 YYREEE (reference sequence). V lost 3 bases and J lost 5, with 21 bases in between. CDR3: CASSSAARGIRHNEQFF. The CDR3, as DNA: TGTGCCAGCAGCTCAGCAGCGAGGGGGATCCGCCACAATGAGCAGTTCTTC.

This clone was observed a handful of times. The gene calls are TRBV9 and TRBJ2-2; the D is unclear. The CDR3 length is 14 residues. Trimming removed 4 bases at V and 6 bases at J, with 13 bases between. Germline V gene sequence: CDR1 SGDLS, CDR2 YYNGEE. The CDR3 bases are TGTGCCAGCAGCTCGGCAGTCGGGCCCGGGGAGCTGTTTTTT. Translated, it gives CASSSAVGPGELFF.